This T cell receptor (beta chain) was identified during a study of blood T cells in healthy people across ages. Next came a second PCR, run for roughly 6 to 11 cycles, which used a sample-barcoded 5' primer along with a J-beta primer mix. In TCRdb, the 5' RACE reads were re-called with MiXCR into one record per CDR3 protein. The table includes 1.5 million to 2 million distinct CDR3 sequences, 28% detected once. The donors, aged 6 to 90, were healthy Caucasians from Russia. For every donor, a draw yielded ten milliliters of peripheral blood. Specimen: blood. This TCR derives from a woman aged 25 to 39 in good health.

CDR3 sequence (DNA): TGTGCCAGCAGTTTATCGGAGGACTACCCCAATGAGCAGTTCTTC. Amino acids: CASSLSEDYPNEQFF. The genes are TRBV27 and TRBJ2-1; D is possibly TRBD2 (6 bases). Germline V gene lookup returns CDR1 MNHEY and CDR2 SMNVEV (reference sequence). The length of the CDR3 is 15 residues. The ends were cut back, 0 bases at V and 6 bases at J, with 12 bases in the middle.